The entry below gives a single T cell receptor beta chain sequence along with its context. This receptor's antigen is unknown. Base qualities are not at hand, and no much larger clone is one base apart. Sequenced on an Illumina NovaSeq 6000. Using 5'RACE with constant-segment primers, TCRalpha and TCRbeta cDNA libraries were constructed, with sample barcodes and unique molecular identifiers added in the process. RNA was extracted from every sample with Trizol reagent. The libraries were amplified in two PCR steps, and the second step added a second sample barcode and Illumina TruSeq adapters. Libraries were sequenced on an Illumina NovaSeq with 2 x 150 bp paired-end reads. The study's own analysis went as follows. Demultiplexing of reads and collapsing into UMI-guided consensus sequences were performed with migec v1.2.7. With mixcr v2.1.11, UMI consensuses were aligned to TRA and TRB V and J templates and assembled into clonotypes. Expanded or contracted clonotypes were those called significant by both edgeR and NoisET, with noise models trained on biological replicates. edgeR calls used a false discovery rate-adjusted p below 0.01 and a log2 fold-change threshold of 1. As an exploratory analysis of dynamics, max-normalized trajectories of the 1000 most abundant clonotypes were examined by PCA with hierarchical clustering. The CD4 or CD8 phenotype of responding clones was assigned using the separately sequenced CD4+ and CD8+ repertoires. The public reads were quality trimmed at Q25 with fastp and then assembled into clones with MiXCR by TCRdb, keeping productive beta chains. Each entry merges the rows of one CDR3 protein and shows their most common DNA and genes. The V and J calls reflect TCRdb's pipeline rather than the authors' work. The sample contains approximately 60,000 distinct CDR3 sequences, approximately 9.5% of them found a single time. Jointly, the top ten make up less than 1.5% of the sample.

Ficoll-Paque density gradient centrifugation was the method used to isolate PBMCs. This sample was taken from a study of T-cell memory formation after mild COVID-19 (dated by TCRdb to the early 2020s). At the level of the whole study: TCR sequence clusters from the two donors were largely donor specific. In a couple of donors, T-cell clones that expanded and contracted after mild COVID-19 were followed by sequencing TCRalpha and TCRbeta repertoires longitudinally. Two young, previously healthy adult volunteers made up the cohort, one male and one female. The paper as a whole reports these results and caveats: Contracting CD4+ clones were found mainly in CM and EM memory subsets, while CD8+ clones were enriched in EMRA. The study covered only a couple of mild cases, and larger cohorts including severe cases with pre-infection samples were considered necessary. Some responding clones were detected in pre-infection memory, suggesting pre-existing cross-reactive memory T cells joined the SARS-CoV-2 response. SARS-CoV-2 specificity of the second-wave clones peaking on day 37 was not confirmed. From day 15 to 85, contracting clones showed balanced CD4/CD8 phenotypes, whereas a second wave of clones that expanded from day 15 to 37 leaned towards CD4+.

CDR1 and CDR2 are read off the germline V gene as MNHEY and SVGEGT. V lost 5 bases and J lost 0 bases, and the count of bases not matched to a germline gene is 6. The CDR3 starts with the cysteine, ends with the phenylalanine, and has 16 residues. The read is trimmed to its CDR3 DNA, 48 bases read in frame from base 1. This receptor was identified in a man younger than 30 who had mild COVID-19 (a few samples of this study predate the infection). The sample titles of this study are shuffled in the database, so cell type and time point are left out; the donor was told from shared clones. Sample: PBMCs or a T cell subset sorted from them (not recorded which). The rearrangement combines TRBV6-2 or TRBV6-3 with TRBJ2-4, with 8 bases aligning to TRBD1. The CDR3 has the sequence CASSPGQGTAKNIQYF. The sequenced DNA: TGTGCCAGCAGTCCTGGACAGGGTACAGCCAAAAACATTCAGTACTTC.